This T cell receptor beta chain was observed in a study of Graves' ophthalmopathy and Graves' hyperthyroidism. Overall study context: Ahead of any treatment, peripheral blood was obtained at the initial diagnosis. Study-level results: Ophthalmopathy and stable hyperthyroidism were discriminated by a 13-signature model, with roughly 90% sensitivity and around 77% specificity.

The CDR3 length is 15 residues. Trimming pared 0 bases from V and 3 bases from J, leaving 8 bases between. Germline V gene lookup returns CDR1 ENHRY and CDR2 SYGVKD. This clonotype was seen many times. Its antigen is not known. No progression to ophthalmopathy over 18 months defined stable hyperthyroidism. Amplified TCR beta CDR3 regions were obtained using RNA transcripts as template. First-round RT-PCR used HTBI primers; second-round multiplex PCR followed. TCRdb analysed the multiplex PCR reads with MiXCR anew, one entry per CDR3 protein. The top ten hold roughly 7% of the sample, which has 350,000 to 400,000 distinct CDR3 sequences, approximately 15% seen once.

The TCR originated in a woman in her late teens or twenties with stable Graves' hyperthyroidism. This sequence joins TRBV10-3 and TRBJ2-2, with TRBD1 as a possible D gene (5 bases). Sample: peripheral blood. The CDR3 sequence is CAISESGQDTGELFF. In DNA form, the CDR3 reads TGTGCCATCAGTGAGTCGGGGCAGGACACCGGGGAGCTGTTTTTT.